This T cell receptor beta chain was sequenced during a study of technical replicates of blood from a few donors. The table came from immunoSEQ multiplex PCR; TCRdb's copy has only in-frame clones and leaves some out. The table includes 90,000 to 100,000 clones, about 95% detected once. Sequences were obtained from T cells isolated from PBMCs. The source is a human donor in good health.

The CDR3 loop reads CASQRSSLTDTQYF. The CDR3 DNA follows: TGTGCCAGCCAGAGGAGTAGCCTCACAGATACGCAGTATTTT. The V call is TRBV13, the J call TRBJ2-3; D call uncertain. Germline lookup yields CDR1 PRHDT and CDR2 FYEKMQ (reference sequence). The CDR3 consists of 14 residues. V was pared by 8 bases and J by 2 bases, with 14 bases between.